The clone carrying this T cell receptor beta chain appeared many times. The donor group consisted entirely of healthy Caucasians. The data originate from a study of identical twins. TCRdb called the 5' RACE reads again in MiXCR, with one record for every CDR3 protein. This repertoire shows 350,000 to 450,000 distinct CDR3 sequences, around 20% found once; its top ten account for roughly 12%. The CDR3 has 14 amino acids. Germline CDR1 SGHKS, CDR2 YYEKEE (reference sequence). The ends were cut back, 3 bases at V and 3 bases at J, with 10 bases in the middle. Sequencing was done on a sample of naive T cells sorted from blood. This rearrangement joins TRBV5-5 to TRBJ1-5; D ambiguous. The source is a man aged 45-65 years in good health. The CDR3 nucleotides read TGTGCCAGCAGCTCCGGACCAGCCAATCAGCCCCAGCATTTT. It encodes CASSSGPANQPQHF. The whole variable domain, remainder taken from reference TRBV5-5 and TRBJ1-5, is DAGVTQSPTHLIKTRGQQVTLRCSPISGHKSVSWYQQVLGQGPQFIFQYYEKEERGRGNFPDRFSARQFPNYSSELNVNALLLGDSALYLCASSSGPANQPQHFGDGTRLSIL.